The following is a T cell receptor (beta chain) sequence with its context. Its antigen is currently unknown. One end of the junction fails to match germline, which may point to a read error. These data originate in a study of CD8+CD57+ T cells in acquired aplastic anemia. Looking at the study overall: Recorded DNA amounts for sorted CD4+ and CD8+ cells had an average of 3.2 ug.

Genomic DNA, the template, was used for profiling of the TCR beta VDJ and CDR3. TCRdb re-derived calls from the reads in MiXCR, one entry per CDR3 protein. The sample holds 400,000 to 500,000 distinct CDR3 sequences, under 80% seen once. The study's findings and limits: Patients and controls shared some 30 CD8+ CDR3 sequences.

The material sequenced was sorted CD4+, CD8+, or CD8+CD57+ T cells (not recorded which) from PBMCs. The sequence was obtained from a human donor in good health, serving as a control.

The CDR3 is CASSTDITDTQYF. CDR3 DNA: TGTGCCAGCAGCACTGACATCACAGACACGCAGTATTTT. This chain joins TRBV12-3 or TRBV12-4 and TRBJ2-3; D not resolved. The CDR3 extends over 13 amino acids.